Reported below is one T cell receptor (beta chain). Its antigen remains unidentified. The total RNA that was extracted per sample amounted to at least 5.5 micrograms. The CDR3 consists of 14 residues. The use of a sample-barcoded 5' primer and a J-beta primer mix characterized a second PCR of about 6 to 11 cycles. TCRdb fed the 5' RACE reads into MiXCR, producing one record per CDR3 protein. The table shows 650,000 to 1,000,000 distinct CDR3 sequences, with about 36% occurring only once. This entry is derived from a study of blood T cells in healthy people across ages. Findings and caveats of the study: Among long-lived donors, naive CD4+ cells were more numerous and diversity higher than in aged donors. The recorded TCR beta diversity per million T cells decreased in a roughly linear manner with age. Estimated diversity, derived from one million T cells, was regarded as an underestimate.

V gene TRBV21-1 combines with J gene TRBJ2-7; TRBD1, as called in the table, went unchecked against the DNA. TRBV21-1 is recorded as a pseudogene. This receptor was taken from a man younger than 30 in good health. Sample: blood. CDR3 DNA sequence: TGTGCCAGGAGACCGGGTTTTGACCTCTCGGGGCAGTACTTC. Residues: CARRPGFDLSGQYF.